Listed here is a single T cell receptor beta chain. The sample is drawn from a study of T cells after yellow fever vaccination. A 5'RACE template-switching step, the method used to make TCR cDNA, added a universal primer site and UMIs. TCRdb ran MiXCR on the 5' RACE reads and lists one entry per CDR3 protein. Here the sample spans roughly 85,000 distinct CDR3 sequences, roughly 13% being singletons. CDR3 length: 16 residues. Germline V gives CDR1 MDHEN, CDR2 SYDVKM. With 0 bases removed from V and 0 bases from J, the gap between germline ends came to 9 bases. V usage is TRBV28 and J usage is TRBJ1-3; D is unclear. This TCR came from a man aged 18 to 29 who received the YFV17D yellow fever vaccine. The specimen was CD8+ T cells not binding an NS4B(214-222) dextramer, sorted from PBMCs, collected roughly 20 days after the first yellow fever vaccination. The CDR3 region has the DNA TGTGCCAGCAGTTTATGGGGCGCGAGCTCTGGAAACACCATATATTTT. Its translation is CASSLWGASSGNTIYF.